Following are 20 T cell receptor beta chains from one sample sequenced in a study of beta chain features in type 1 diabetes. These receptors' antigens are unknown. Since all of the isolated RNA was reverse transcribed, expressed TCRB transcripts were what got sequenced. Produced via immunoSEQ multiplex PCR; TCRdb's table is partial and in-frame only. Here the sample spans some 640,000 clones, 11% to 15% being singletons. Study findings and constraints: Shorter TCRB CDR3s, moderately but significantly so, were found in Type 1 diabetes patients in all four CD4+ subsets.

The sequencing input was naive CD4+ T cells from blood. The receptor set was obtained from a man younger than 30 with type 1 diabetes.

This clone has only a few counts. This chain links TRBV28 with TRBJ1-2, with 7 bases identical to TRBD1. The CDR3 spans 17 residues. The germline gives CDR1 MDHEN, CDR2 SYDVKM. The V and J ends lost 3 bases and 8 bases, in that order; junction bases with no gene match: 18. The CDR3 here is CASSLQPSGGRGGGYTF. DNA of the CDR3: TGTGCCAGCAGTTTGCAGCCCTCGGGTGGACGAGGGGGCGGCTACACCTTC.

The gene calls are TRBV30 and TRBJ1-4, with a tentative D call TRBD1 (6 bases). Germline values: CDR1 GTSNPN, CDR2 SVGIG (reference sequence). CDR3 size: 13 residues. The germline V and J ends were trimmed by 1 base and 6 bases, with 9 bases remaining between them. CDR3 sequence (DNA): TGTGCCTGGAGTGGACAGGTTCATGAAAAACTGTTTTTT. Its translation: CAWSGQVHEKLFF.

The gene calls are TRBV19 and TRBJ1-2, with 7 bases aligning to TRBD1. The CDR3 is 13 amino acids. The V segment lost 6 bases and the J segment 4 bases; nucleotides outside the gene matches: 5. The germline gives CDR1 LNHDA, CDR2 SQIVND (reference sequence). The DNA for the CDR3 is TGTGCCAGTAGCCGGGACAGAGCCTATGGCTACACCTTC. This encodes CASSRDRAYGYTF.

The gene calls are TRBV7-2 and TRBJ1-2, with 10 bases lining up with TRBD1. Unmatched junction bases numbered 9, after V lost 4 bases and J lost 4 bases. The CDR3 totals 16 residues. Germline V gene data show CDR1 as SGHTA and CDR2 as FQGNSA. CDR3 sequence: CASSSATGGASYGYTF. The CDR3 DNA follows: TGTGCCAGCAGCTCCGCGACAGGGGGCGCGAGCTATGGCTACACCTTC.

A few counts support this clone. This chain joins TRBV2 and TRBJ2-3; 8 nucleotides line up with TRBD2. The V and J ends lost 6 bases and 4 bases, in that order; junction bases with no gene match: 9. This CDR3 has 15 residues. Germline CDR1 reads SNHLY; CDR2 reads FYNNEI. In DNA form, the CDR3 reads TGTGCCAGCAGGGTAAATAGCGGGACCCCAGATACGCAGTATTTT. It is translated as CASRVNSGTPDTQYF.

The J gene is TRBJ2-5, the V gene TRBV30; TRBD2 aligns across 13 bases. The CDR3 extends over 17 amino acids. V gave up 3 bases and J gave up 2 bases; unmatched junction bases: 9. Germline V gives CDR1 GTSNPN, CDR2 SVGIG (reference sequence). CDR3 in amino acids: CAWSGAGLAGAQETQYF. CDR3 bases: TGTGCCTGGAGCGGAGCAGGACTAGCGGGAGCGCAAGAGACCCAGTACTTC. Combining the CDR3 with reference TRBV30 and TRBJ2-5 gives the whole variable domain SQTIHQWPATLVQPVGSPLSLECTVEGTSNPNLYWYRQAAGRGLQLLFYSVGIGQISSEVPQNLSASRPQDRQFILSSKKLLLSDSGFYLCAWSGAGLAGAQETQYFGPGTRLLVL.

The gene calls are TRBV5-4 and TRBJ2-6; no definite D call. The CDR3 sequence is 15 residues long. Germline CDR1 reads SGHNT; CDR2 reads YYREEE (reference sequence). V was cut by 3 bases and J by 4 bases, with 11 bases left in between. The CDR3 region is CASSSPVDGANVLTF. In DNA form, the CDR3 reads TGTGCCAGCAGCTCCCCGGTGGACGGGGCCAACGTCCTGACTTTC.

This clone turned up a few times. The genes are TRBV30 and TRBJ1-4; D gene ambiguous. This CDR3 has 12 residues. V shed 0 bases and J shed 8 bases, with 7 bases lying between them. Germline assignment: CDR1 GTSNPN and CDR2 SVGIG (reference sequence). The CDR3 coding sequence is TGTGCCTGGAGTGTAATGAACGAAAAACTGTTTTTT. Translation gives CAWSVMNEKLFF. Full variable domain (remainder filled in from reference TRBV30 and TRBJ1-4): SQTIHQWPATLVQPVGSPLSLECTVEGTSNPNLYWYRQAAGRGLQLLFYSVGIGQISSEVPQNLSASRPQDRQFILSSKKLLLSDSGFYLCAWSVMNEKLFFGSGTQLSVL.

This clone has a handful of counts. The rearrangement links TRBV4-3 to TRBJ1-4; possible D gene TRBD1, 6 bases. Per germline, CDR1 LGHNA and CDR2 YSLEER. This CDR3 is 17 amino acids long. V dropped 0 bases and J dropped 5 bases, with 16 bases sitting between them. CDR3 protein: CASSQEGPRGANEKLFF. The CDR3, as DNA: TGCGCCAGCAGCCAAGAGGGGCCCCGGGGGGCAAATGAAAAACTGTTTTTT.

This sequence joins TRBV10-3 and TRBJ2-2, with TRBD1 matching 9 bases. The germline V gene has CDR1 ENHRY and CDR2 SYGVKD. This CDR3 region has 15 residues. V shed 5 bases and J 5 bases; nucleotides not matched to a gene: 6. The CDR3 here is CAISPRDRATGELFF. The CDR3 coding sequence is TGTGCCATCAGTCCCCGGGACAGGGCAACCGGGGAGCTGTTTTTT.

In its sample, this clone was seen a few times. The chain recombines TRBV6-5 with TRBJ2-7, with 9 bases that match TRBD1. Trimming cost V 5 bases and J 3 bases; bases outside gene matches: 8. This CDR3 is 15 amino acids long. Germline assignment: CDR1 MNHEY and CDR2 SVGAGI. CDR3 sequence: CASSPPGQGNYEQYF. DNA of the CDR3: TGTGCCAGCAGTCCACCGGGACAGGGTAACTACGAGCAGTACTTC.

This chain's CDR3 is CASSPPTSYNEQFF. DNA of the CDR3: TGTGCCAGCTCACCACCTACAAGTTACAATGAGCAGTTCTTC. The rearrangement joins TRBV18 to TRBJ2-1, with D hard to call. The CDR3 covers 14 residues. Trimming removed 0 bases from V and 4 bases from J, with 7 bases in between. Germline lookup yields CDR1 KGHSH and CDR2 LQKENI.

This clone has only a few counts. This sample also contains other DNA sequences that code for the same CDR3. The gene calls are TRBV30 and TRBJ1-5, with D hard to call. Germline V CDR1 and CDR2: GTSNPN, SVGIG (reference sequence). The CDR3 length is 13 residues. Deletions cut 0 bases from V and 4 bases from J, with 7 bases between. CDR3 region: CAWSVGQNQPQHF. CDR3 sequence (DNA): TGTGCCTGGAGTGTAGGTCAGAATCAGCCCCAGCATTTT.

The rearrangement links TRBV9 to TRBJ1-5; D is undetermined. The germline V gene has CDR1 SGDLS and CDR2 YYNGEE. Trimming stripped 1 base from V and 5 bases from J, with 7 bases between. The CDR3 runs to 13 residues. As DNA, the CDR3 is TGTGCCAGCAGCGTAAACACATATCAGCCCCAGCATTTT. Protein: CASSVNTYQPQHF. The entire variable domain, with the rest obtained from reference TRBV9 and TRBJ1-5, is as follows: DSGVTQTPKHLITATGQRVTLRCSPRSGDLSVYWYQQSLDQGLQFLIQYYNGEERAKGNILERFSAQQFPDLHSELNLSSLELGDSALYFCASSVNTYQPQHFGDGTRLSIL.

This clone was observed a few times. The gene calls are TRBV4-2 and TRBJ2-6; D uncertain. CDR3 length: 16 residues. CDR1 is LGHNA and CDR2 is YNFKEQ in the germline V gene. With 1 base removed from V and 0 bases from J, the gap between germline ends came to 7 bases. The CDR3 bases are TGTGCCAGCAGCCAAGCTTCTGGCTCTGGGGCCAACGTCCTGACTTTC. It codes for CASSQASGSGANVLTF.

This clone has just a few counts. The chain carries TRBV30 and TRBJ2-7; 9 bases align to TRBD2. V gave up 7 bases and J gave up 4 bases; unmatched junction bases: 8. The germline V gene has CDR1 GTSNPN and CDR2 SVGIG (reference sequence). The CDR3 covers 13 residues. In DNA, the CDR3 is TGTGCCTCAAATAGCGGGAGTGGTTACGAGCAGTACTTC. This codes for CASNSGSGYEQYF.

Only a few counts were recorded for this clone. The rearrangement uses TRBV29-1 and TRBJ2-1, with D possibly being TRBD2 (5 bases). Between the trimmed V and J ends, which lost 5 bases and 9 bases, there was a span of 11 bases. CDR1 SQVTM and CDR2 ANQGSEA come from the germline V gene. The CDR3 consists of 11 residues. The CDR3 DNA reads as TGCAGCGTTTCCCTAGCAAGTGAGCAGTTCTTC. This sequence encodes CSVSLASEQFF.

The genes are TRBV2 and TRBJ2-3; 11 bases are shared with TRBD2. The germline CDR1 and CDR2 sequences are SNHLY and FYNNEI. Trimming took 7 bases from V and 7 from J; bases not matched to a gene: 7. CDR3 length: 14 residues. This chain's CDR3 is CASISSGRRNTQYF. The CDR3 DNA sequence: TGTGCCAGCATCTCTAGCGGGAGGCGGAATACGCAGTATTTT.

The chain has TRBV6-5 and TRBJ1-2; D is uncertain. Looked up from germline, CDR1 is MNHEY and CDR2 is SVGAGI. CDR3 length: 14 residues. The germline V and J ends were trimmed by 6 bases and 4 bases, with 15 bases remaining between them. CDR3 DNA sequence: TGTGCCAGCAGCCCTGCCGGGAATGGCTATGGCTACACCTTC. This codes for CASSPAGNGYGYTF.

This clone was seen a handful of times. Other DNA sequences in the same sample also yield this CDR3. CDR3 sequence (DNA): TGTGCCAGCTCACCACGACAGAGCACAGATACGCAGTATTTT. As protein: CASSPRQSTDTQYF. The V call is TRBV18, the J call TRBJ2-3, with D tentatively TRBD1 (5 bases). The CDR3 loop spans 14 amino acids. The V end was cut by 1 base, the J end by 0 bases, with 5 bases between. Germline CDR1 and CDR2: KGHSH and LQKENI. Full variable domain (missing parts from reference TRBV18 and TRBJ2-3): NAGVMQNPRHLVRRRGQEARLRCSPMKGHSHVYWYRQLPEEGLKFMVYLQKENIIDESGMPKERFSAEFPKEGPSILRIQQVVRGDSAAYFCASSPRQSTDTQYFGPGTRLTVL.